One and the same sample provided the 8 T cell receptor beta chains below, sequenced in a study of cytomegalovirus exposure and HLA in healthy donors (dated by TCRdb to about 2017). The library was made by the immunoSEQ multiplex PCR assay. Not all clones reach the TCRdb copy of this immuneACCESS table, which keeps in-frame sequences only. Checked studies attribute under half of the gap to unresolved V genes and leave the rest unexplained. The sample table shows hundreds of thousands of clones, and about 90% are seen once. Around 12% of the sample belongs to the ten largest clones. Sequenced input: PBMCs. All receptors come from a young man in good health and CMV-seropositive.

The V call is TRBV25-1, the J call TRBJ1-4; TRBD1 aligns across 7 bases. The CDR3 is 14 residues long. Germline V gives CDR1 MGHDK, CDR2 SYGVNS. V lost 6 bases and J lost 2; bases outside the gene matches: 3. The DNA for the CDR3 is TGTGCCAGCAGCGTGACAGGGACTAATGAAAAACTGTTTTTT. Residues: CASSVTGTNEKLFF.

The chain is built from TRBV7-9 and TRBJ2-2, with D perhaps TRBD2 (5 bases). This CDR3 spans 14 amino acids. Germline CDR1 and CDR2: SEHNR and FQNEAQ (reference sequence). V was pared by 7 bases and J by 7 bases, with 16 bases between. The CDR3 protein is CASTHNRDGGELFF. The CDR3 DNA reads TGTGCCAGCACCCACAACCGGGATGGCGGGGAGCTGTTTTTT.

CDR3: CASIKTAGRNTEAFF. For the CDR3, the DNA is TGTGCCAGCATCAAGACTGCGGGGCGGAACACTGAAGCTTTCTTT. The chain couples TRBV5-4 to TRBJ1-1, with D maybe TRBD1 (5 bases). The germline V gene encodes CDR1 SGHNT and CDR2 YYREEE (reference sequence). This CDR3 contains 15 residues. Trimming removed 6 bases from V and 1 base from J, with 16 bases in between.

V usage is TRBV5-1 and J usage is TRBJ2-5; possible D gene TRBD1, 7 bases. V was clipped by 0 bases and J by 4 bases, with 22 bases between them. Germline assignment: CDR1 SGHRS and CDR2 YFSETQ. The CDR3 has 18 amino acids. The CDR3: CASSLGLGRGDGGETQYF. CDR3 nucleotide sequence: TGCGCCAGCAGCTTGGGTCTGGGCAGGGGGGATGGTGGAGAGACCCAGTACTTC.

V and J are TRBV29-1 and TRBJ1-5; D possibly corresponds to TRBD1 (6 bases). CDR1 is SQVTM and CDR2 is ANQGSEA in the germline V gene. Trimming removed 7 bases from V and 15 bases from J, with 19 bases in between. The CDR3 loop spans 11 amino acids. The CDR3 here is CSGRAGGYLHF. The CDR3 DNA sequence: TGCAGCGGTCGGGCGGGGGGCTACCTGCATTTT.

In this sample, this clone turned up once. This rearrangement joins TRBV11-3 to TRBJ2-7; a possible D gene is TRBD2 (5 bases). This CDR3 has 13 residues. V shed 2 bases and J shed 1 base, with 6 bases lying between them. Germline-derived CDR1 and CDR2 are SGHNT and YENEEA. The CDR3 reads CASSLSGSYEQYF. CDR3 DNA sequence: TGTGCCAGCAGCTTAAGCGGATCCTACGAGCAGTACTTC.

The chain joins TRBV28 to TRBJ2-1, with D tentatively TRBD1 (6 bases). The V gene lost 6 bases and the J gene lost 8 bases, with 17 bases spanning the gap. The CDR3 has 14 amino acids. The germline gives CDR1 MDHEN, CDR2 SYDVKM. CDR3 nucleotides: TGTGCCAGCAGCCGCCACAGGGCCCGGTATGAGCAGTTCTTC. Residues: CASSRHRARYEQFF.

In DNA, the CDR3 is TGTGCCAGCAGTGAATCTTTCCACGAGCAGTACTTC. The encoded protein is CASSESFHEQYF. This chain uses TRBV6-1 with TRBJ2-7; D remains ambiguous. Trimming took off 2 bases at V and 5 bases at J, with 7 bases between the two ends. This CDR3 is 12 amino acids long. Germline assignment: CDR1 MNHNS and CDR2 SASEGT.